Listed below are T cell receptor beta chains from one sample, sequenced in a study of T cell changes during pregnancy in multiple sclerosis. Sequenced by immunoSEQ multiplex PCR; TCRdb stores in-frame clones only, minus some. This table holds approximately 44,000 clones, around 92% found once. The source was CD4+ T cells from peripheral blood mononuclear cells, collected in the third trimester of pregnancy. These receptors all stem from a female donor with multiple sclerosis, enrolled in a pregnancy study. Both conserved end residues are part of each CDR3. The D gene is left open where the match is weak. Not all rows give a size; the values are once, few, many and, for expanded clones, a class.

- | TRBJ1-1 | TRBV2 | - | CASSVGGGNTEAFF | TGTGCCAGCAGTGTGGGCGGGGGAAACACTGAAGCTTTCTTT
- | TRBJ2-3 | TRBV28 | - | CASTGSGGSRYTQYF | TGTGCCAGCACCGGTTCGGGGGGCTCGCGATATACGCAGTATTTT
- | TRBJ2-5 | TRBV15 | TRBD1 | CATSRDRGEAQYF | TGTGCCACCAGCAGGGACAGGGGGGAGGCCCAGTACTTC
- | TRBJ2-7 | TRBV18 | TRBD1 | CASSQRTGIYEQYF | TGTGCCAGCTCACAAAGGACAGGGATCTACGAGCAGTACTTC
- | TRBJ1-2 | TRBV6-5 | TRBD1 | CASSYSGQGGYGYTF | TGTGCCAGCAGTTACTCGGGACAGGGTGGCTATGGCTACACCTTC
- | TRBJ2-7 | TRBV7-2 | TRBD2 | CASSFDGTTRTYEQYF | TGTGCCAGCAGCTTTGACGGGACTACCAGAACCTACGAGCAGTACTTC
- | TRBJ2-1 | TRBV7-2 | TRBD2 | CASRSGLAASYNEQFF | TGTGCCAGCAGGTCGGGACTAGCGGCCTCCTACAATGAGCAGTTCTTC
- | TRBJ1-1 | TRBV6-5 | - | CATARGGMNTEAFF | TGTGCCACCGCGAGGGGCGGGATGAACACTGAAGCTTTCTTT
- | TRBJ2-1 | TRBV11-1 | TRBD2 | CASSPGTSGLNEQFF | TGTGCCAGCAGTCCCGGGACTAGCGGGCTTAATGAGCAGTTCTTC
- | TRBJ1-5 | TRBV30 | - | CAWSRVNQPQHF | TGTGCCTGGAGCAGGGTTAATCAGCCCCAGCATTTT
once | TRBJ2-6 | TRBV14 | TRBD2 | CASSHRLASSGANVLTF | TGTGCCAGCAGCCACCGACTAGCATCCTCTGGGGCCAACGTCCTGACTTTC
few | TRBJ1-1 | TRBV7-3 | TRBD1 | CASSLGDRRNAEAFF | TGTGCCAGCAGCTTAGGGGACAGACGGAACGCTGAAGCTTTCTTT
- | TRBJ2-2 | TRBV29-1 | TRBD1 | CSVRTGGTGELFF | TGCAGCGTGCGGACAGGGGGCACCGGGGAGCTGTTTTTT
- | TRBJ1-1 | TRBV11-1 | - | CASTILNEGPTEAFF | TGTGCCAGCACCATCTTAAACGAGGGCCCTACTGAAGCTTTCTTT
- | TRBJ2-1 | TRBV7-2 | TRBD1 | CASSLVIDRGVYNEQFF | TGTGCCAGCAGCTTAGTAATAGACAGGGGGGTATACAATGAGCAGTTCTTC
- | TRBJ1-1 | TRBV27 | TRBD1 | CASSSRVPQPGTGGTEAFF | TGTGCCAGCAGTTCAAGGGTTCCTCAACCCGGGACAGGGGGCACTGAAGCTTTCTTT
once | TRBJ2-7 | TRBV27 | TRBD1 | CASSLKQGERYEQYF | TGTGCCAGCAGTTTAAAACAGGGGGAAAGGTACGAGCAGTACTTC
- | TRBJ2-3 | TRBV29-1 | TRBD2 | CSVVASGRSLRTQYF | TGCAGCGTTGTCGCTAGCGGGAGAAGTTTGCGTACGCAGTATTTT
- | TRBJ2-3 | TRBV9 | TRBD2 | CASSVYSGSGTDTQYF | TGTGCCAGCAGCGTATACAGCGGGAGTGGAACAGATACGCAGTATTTT
- | TRBJ1-3 | TRBV27 | - | CASSLTRQGKNTIYF | TGTGCCAGCAGCCTCACCCGCCAGGGGAAAAACACCATATATTTT
- | TRBJ2-1 | TRBV29-1 | - | CSVLGGAEQFF | TGCAGCGTTCTCGGAGGGGCTGAGCAGTTCTTC
- | TRBJ2-1 | TRBV14 | - | CASSQARRTGNNEQFF | TGTGCCAGCAGCCAAGCTAGAAGGACGGGAAACAATGAGCAGTTCTTC
- | TRBJ2-7 | TRBV6-5 | TRBD1 | CASREDRGFYEQYF | TGTGCCAGCAGGGAGGACAGGGGGTTCTACGAGCAGTACTTC
- | TRBJ1-4 | TRBV19 | - | CASSGWGRHEKLFF | TGTGCCAGTAGTGGGTGGGGGCGGCATGAAAAACTGTTTTTT
- | TRBJ2-1 | TRBV19 | TRBD1 | CASSKRTGEGGNEQFF | TGTGCCAGTAGTAAAAGGACAGGGGAGGGTGGGAATGAGCAGTTCTTC
- | TRBJ2-7 | TRBV19 | TRBD1 | CASSIWDRAGEQYF | TGTGCCAGTAGTATCTGGGACAGGGCTGGCGAGCAGTACTTC
- | TRBJ2-7 | TRBV9 | TRBD2 | CASSVNSGSSYEQYF | TGTGCCAGCAGCGTGAATAGCGGGAGCTCCTACGAGCAGTACTTC
- | TRBJ2-7 | TRBV19 | - | CASSITTGSSYEQYF | TGTGCCAGTAGTATAACGACGGGGAGCTCCTACGAGCAGTACTTC
- | TRBJ1-1 | TRBV6-5 | TRBD1 | CASKGQDVNTEAFF | TGTGCCAGCAAAGGACAGGATGTGAACACTGAAGCTTTCTTT
- | TRBJ1-2 | TRBV5-6 | TRBD1 | CASSVNRGTLFYGYTF | TGTGCCAGCAGCGTAAACAGGGGGACACTATTCTATGGCTACACCTTC
- | TRBJ2-5 | TRBV7-9 | TRBD2 | CASSLVGGSETQYF | TGTGCCAGCAGCTTAGTGGGCGGGAGCGAGACCCAGTACTTC
- | TRBJ1-2 | TRBV28 | - | CASSPSRGKRGYTF | TGTGCCAGCAGTCCCAGCCGAGGGAAGAGGGGCTACACCTTC
few | TRBJ2-7 | TRBV5-6 | TRBD2 | CASSLLQRAGVLYF | TGTGCCAGCAGCTTGTTGCAGCGGGCGGGAGTTCTGTACTTC
- | TRBJ1-1 | TRBV6-5 | - | CASSYLATNTEAFF | TGTGCCAGCAGTTACTTAGCTACGAACACTGAAGCTTTCTTT
few | TRBJ1-2 | TRBV30 | TRBD1 | CAWIDRGSGGYTF | TGTGCCTGGATCGACAGGGGTTCTGGTGGCTACACCTTC
- | TRBJ2-7 | TRBV19 | - | CASKGEGQNYEQYF | TGTGCCAGTAAGGGCGAGGGCCAAAACTACGAGCAGTACTTC
- | TRBJ2-7 | TRBV5-1 | - | CASSLGFLGATYEQYF | TGCGCCAGCAGCTTGGGCTTTCTGGGGGCGACCTACGAGCAGTACTTC
- | TRBJ1-2 | TRBV7-2 | TRBD1 | CASRHRGQGYGYTF | TGTGCCAGCCGACATCGGGGACAGGGCTATGGCTACACCTTC
- | TRBJ1-1 | TRBV6-6 | TRBD1 | CASSLQGGSTEAFF | TGTGCCAGCAGTTTACAGGGGGGGAGCACTGAAGCTTTCTTT
- | TRBJ2-3 | TRBV9 | - | CASSDSVGRGGLDTQYF | TGTGCCAGCAGCGACTCGGTAGGGCGGGGAGGTTTGGATACGCAGTATTTT
- | TRBJ2-7 | TRBV6-6 | TRBD2 | CASRRTSLTYEQYF | TGTGCCAGCAGGAGGACTAGCCTTACCTACGAGCAGTACTTC
- | TRBJ2-3 | TRBV29-1 | TRBD1 | CSPQLGGTGPDTQYF | TGCAGCCCGCAGCTCGGAGGGACAGGGCCAGATACGCAGTATTTT